The clone carrying this TCR beta chain came up a few times. The entry originates in a study of cytomegalovirus exposure and HLA in healthy donors. PCR involved 60 Vbeta and 13 Jbeta primers. Only in-frame clones appear in the TCRdb table, and some are missing; sequencing was by immunoSEQ multiplex PCR. The table shows approximately 130,000 clones, with under 85% occurring only once. This CDR3 has 17 residues. Germline-derived CDR1 and CDR2 are SGHAT and FQNNGV. V was shortened by 1 base and J by 1 base, with 16 bases between the two germline ends. V and J are TRBV11-2 and TRBJ1-1; D uncertain. This TCR came from a man aged 18-30 years in good health and CMV-seropositive. Sequencing input: PBMCs. The CDR3 protein is CASSLASPSLGNTEAFF. The DNA of the CDR3 is TGTGCCAGCAGCTTAGCGTCCCCGTCGCTAGGGAACACTGAAGCTTTCTTT.